Following are 25 T cell receptor beta chains from one sample sequenced in a study of OX40 agonist ivuxolimab in advanced cancers. The assay was immunoSEQ multiplex PCR, and TCRdb's table has in-frame clones only and misses some. This sample carries roughly 40,000 clones, 70% to 90% of them seen once, and the ten largest clones take about 6%. This sample comprised CD4+ or CD8+ T cells sorted from blood, obtained in a trial of the OX40 agonist ivuxolimab. The receptors were gathered from an adult with an advanced solid tumor such as melanoma, head and neck, liver or kidney cancer.

The chain links TRBV6-5 to TRBJ2-1; 14 nucleotides line up with TRBD2. V dropped 6 bases and J dropped 8; count of bases not matched to a gene: 3. This CDR3 has 14 amino acids. Germline V CDR1 and CDR2: MNHEY, SVGAGI. The CDR3 region is CASRGGLAGDEQFF. DNA of the CDR3: TGTGCCAGCAGAGGGGGACTAGCGGGAGATGAGCAGTTCTTC.

This chain connects TRBV5-4 to TRBJ2-3; 8 bases agree with TRBD2. The germline V gene has CDR1 SGHNT and CDR2 YYREEE (reference sequence). With 4 bases clipped from V and 1 base from J, the junction kept 5 bases outside the gene matches. This CDR3 has 15 residues. In DNA form, the CDR3 reads TGTGCCAGCAGCCTCCAGACTAGCGGCACAGATACGCAGTATTTT. Translating it yields CASSLQTSGTDTQYF.

This sequence joins TRBV5-1 and TRBJ2-2; either TRBD1 or TRBD2 may fit D (7 bases each). The germline gives CDR1 SGHRS, CDR2 YFSETQ. The length of the CDR3 is 15 residues. The V end lost 6 bases, the J end lost 0 bases, and 12 bases lay between the germline ends. For the CDR3, the DNA is TGCGCCAGCAAGCGGGACAGCGCGAACACCGGGGAGCTGTTTTTT. Encoded protein: CASKRDSANTGELFF.

V usage is TRBV4-1 and J usage is TRBJ1-3, with TRBD1 identical over 7 bases. The CDR3 consists of 15 residues. With V trimmed by 4 bases and J by 2 bases, 5 bases remained unmatched. From germline, CDR1 is MGHRA and CDR2 YSYEKL. CDR3 amino acids: CASSLTGEPGNTIYF. CDR3 DNA: TGCGCCAGCAGCCTCACAGGGGAACCTGGAAACACCATATATTTT.

The chain couples TRBV7-8 to TRBJ2-5; the D call may be TRBD1 or TRBD2 (5 bases each). The CDR3 contains 14 residues. Germline-derived CDR1 and CDR2 are SGHVS and FQNEAQ. Trimming took 7 bases from V and 4 from J, leaving 16 bases between them. The CDR3 DNA reads as TGTGCCAGCACCCTAAGAAGGGACGGAGAGACCCAGTACTTC. It yields the protein CASTLRRDGETQYF.

This chain connects TRBV5-6 to TRBJ2-5; 10 bases line up with TRBD2. V lost 0 bases and J lost 1; bases outside the gene matches: 3. This CDR3 region has 16 residues. Germline assignment: CDR1 SGHDT and CDR2 YYEEEE. CDR3 coding DNA: TGTGCCAGCAGCTTGGTGAGCGGGAGGGCCCAAGAGACCCAGTACTTC. This translates into CASSLVSGRAQETQYF.

This chain joins TRBV28 and TRBJ1-2, with D possibly being TRBD1 (5 bases). CDR3 length equals 12 residues. The ends were cut back, 6 bases at V and 13 bases at J, with 18 bases in the middle. Germline values: CDR1 MDHEN, CDR2 SYDVKM. As DNA, the CDR3 is TGTGCCAGCAGCTTTACCCGACCCGGGGGCACCTTC. This codes for CASSFTRPGGTF.

The V call is TRBV7-8, the J call TRBJ2-7; 7 nucleotides line up with TRBD1. The germline V gene has CDR1 SGHVS and CDR2 FQNEAQ. The CDR3 extends over 14 amino acids. Unmatched junction bases numbered 8, after V lost 5 bases and J lost 4 bases. In DNA, the CDR3 is TGTGCCAGCAGCCCCAGGGACAGAGATTACGAGCAGTACTTC. This sequence encodes CASSPRDRDYEQYF.

The rearrangement joins TRBV7-9 to TRBJ2-1; the match to TRBD2 covers 9 bases. Per the germline V gene, CDR1 is SEHNR and CDR2 is FQNEAQ (reference sequence). After removal of 1 base from V and 0 bases from J, the junction contained 10 bases not matched to a gene. CDR3 size: 19 residues. CDR3 in DNA: TGTGCCAGCAGCTTAGGACGTCTAGCGGGACCCAGCTCCTACAATGAGCAGTTCTTC. It translates to CASSLGRLAGPSSYNEQFF.

The V gene is TRBV7-2, the J gene TRBJ2-1; D might be TRBD2 (5 bases). Germline CDR1 reads SGHTA; CDR2 reads FQGNSA. The CDR3 runs to 14 residues. Trimming shortened V by 1 base and J by 10 bases, and 14 bases separated the two germline ends. DNA for the CDR3: TGTGCCAGCAGCTTAGGTCTAGCTGTAAGGGAGCAGTTCTTC. Encoded protein: CASSLGLAVREQFF. Full variable domain (outside the CDR3, taken from reference TRBV7-2 and TRBJ2-1): GAGVSQSPSNKVTEKGKDVELRCDPISGHTALYWYRQSLGQGLEFLIYFQGNSAPDKSGLPSDRFSAERTGGSVSTLTIQRTQQEDSAVYLCASSLGLAVREQFFGPGTRLTVL.

The V call is TRBV20-1, the J call TRBJ1-1; D is unresolved. This CDR3 region has 11 residues. Germline V CDR1 and CDR2: DFQATT, SNEGSKA (reference sequence). The V gene lost 5 bases and the J gene lost 5 bases, with 9 bases spanning the gap. CDR3 sequence reads: CSADAGTEAFF. DNA for the CDR3: TGCAGTGCTGATGCCGGGACTGAAGCTTTCTTT.

About this clone itself: The junction differs from germline at one of its ends, possibly a read error. The identical CDR3 is also encoded by other nucleotide sequences in the sample. The CDR3 loop is CAWSVRGERLFF. DNA of the CDR3: TGTGCCTGGAGTGTGCGGGGCGAAAGACTGTTTTTT. The V call is TRBV30, the J call TRBJ1-4; possible D gene TRBD1, 5 bases. The CDR3 runs to 12 residues. Germline loops: CDR1 GTSNPN, CDR2 SVGIG (reference sequence).

The rearrangement uses TRBV6-1 and TRBJ2-3; possible D gene TRBD2, 5 bases. The germline V gene has CDR1 MNHNS and CDR2 SASEGT. The germline V and J ends were trimmed by 1 base and 8 bases, with 13 bases remaining between them. The CDR3 totals 14 residues. CDR3 bases: TGTGCCAGCAGTGAAGGAGTAAGCGGCCCTACGCAGTATTTT. Protein sequence: CASSEGVSGPTQYF.

This chain links TRBV14 with TRBJ2-2; D remains ambiguous. The CDR3 is 16 amino acids. V was shortened by 5 bases and J by 2 bases, with 15 bases between the two germline ends. Germline CDR1 and CDR2: SGHDN and FVKESK. The CDR3 sequence is CASSSDPNDNTGELFF. The CDR3 nucleotides are TGTGCCAGCAGCTCGGACCCCAACGATAACACCGGGGAGCTGTTTTTT.

This chain links TRBV5-4 with TRBJ2-6; possibly TRBD1 for D (5 bases). Germline V lookup: CDR1 SGHNT, CDR2 YYREEE (reference sequence). Trimming cost V 1 base and J 1 base, with 6 bases left between them. The CDR3 totals 15 residues. CDR3 sequence: CASSLRGSGANVLTF. CDR3 DNA sequence: TGTGCCAGCAGCTTGAGGGGTTCTGGGGCCAACGTCCTGACTTTC.

The chain links TRBV2 to TRBJ1-2, with 9 nucleotides matching TRBD1. There are 14 residues in the CDR3. V shed 7 bases and J 2 bases; nucleotides not matched to a gene: 5. CDR1 is SNHLY and CDR2 is FYNNEI in the germline V gene. DNA for the CDR3: TGTGCCAGCAAACCCGGACAGGGGAACTATGGCTACACCTTC. This sequence encodes CASKPGQGNYGYTF.

The rearrangement joins TRBV5-1 to TRBJ1-1, with 8 positions matching TRBD1. This CDR3 comprises 14 residues. Germline-derived CDR1 and CDR2 are SGHRS and YFSETQ. The trim removed 4 bases at V and 6 bases at J, leaving 8 bases unmatched. Here the CDR3 DNA reads TGCGCCAGCAGCACCGGGACAGGCAATTCTGAAGCTTTCTTT. Amino acid sequence: CASSTGTGNSEAFF.

The V call is TRBV28, the J call TRBJ2-7; 8 nucleotides line up with TRBD2. Germline CDR1 MDHEN, CDR2 SYDVKM. The CDR3 is 14 amino acids. V was clipped by 9 bases and J by 2 bases; unmatched bases: 9. The CDR3 nucleotides are TGTGCCAGTCAGGCAGCGGGAGTGCCCTACGAGCAGTACTTC. Translation gives CASQAAGVPYEQYF.

V is TRBV6-1 and J is TRBJ1-6, with D maybe TRBD1 (5 bases). Germline V gene lookup returns CDR1 MNHNS and CDR2 SASEGT. This CDR3 has 16 amino acids. V was trimmed by 2 bases and J by 7 bases, leaving 15 bases between them. DNA for the CDR3: TGTGCCAGCAGTGAAAGGTGGGGCGGGCGAAATTCACCCCTCCACTTT. This gives the protein CASSERWGGRNSPLHF.

This clone was seen a single time. The V call is TRBV5-5, the J call TRBJ1-4; perhaps TRBD1 as D (5 bases). The germline V gene has CDR1 SGHKS and CDR2 YYEKEE (reference sequence). The germline V and J ends were trimmed by 1 base and 12 bases, with 31 bases remaining between them. The CDR3 is 19 residues long. In DNA, the CDR3 is TGTGCCAGCAGCTTGAGATTTATGACACTAGGGACCAGCGGGAGGGAACTGTTTTTT. Translated, it gives CASSLRFMTLGTSGRELFF.

CDR3 residues: CASSVATGGWPGELFF. The CDR3 DNA follows: TGTGCCAGCAGCGTAGCTACGGGAGGGTGGCCCGGGGAGCTGTTTTTT. The chain joins TRBV9 to TRBJ2-2, with 8 bases identical to TRBD2. Germline V lookup: CDR1 SGDLS, CDR2 YYNGEE. The CDR3 is 16 amino acids. V dropped 0 bases and J dropped 6; count of bases not matched to a gene: 7.

The chain employs TRBV5-6 and TRBJ2-7; TRBD2 agrees at 9 bases. Unmatched junction bases numbered 9, after V lost 6 bases and J lost 2 bases. The CDR3 runs to 15 residues. Germline V gene sequence: CDR1 SGHDT, CDR2 YYEEEE. The CDR3 bases are TGTGCCAGCAACTTCGGCCTAGCGGGGACCTACGAGCAGTACTTC. Translated, it gives CASNFGLAGTYEQYF.

The rearrangement links TRBV19 to TRBJ2-5; D not resolved. The germline V gene encodes CDR1 LNHDA and CDR2 SQIVND (reference sequence). CDR3 length equals 13 residues. V lost 3 bases to trimming and J lost 4 bases, with 9 bases between them. In DNA form, the CDR3 reads TGTGCCAGTAGTATCGGACGAGGAGAGACCCAGTACTTC. It codes for CASSIGRGETQYF.

V is TRBV30 and J is TRBJ2-7, with D perhaps assigned TRBD1 or TRBD2 (5 bases each). This CDR3 spans 12 amino acids. V shed 2 bases and J shed 2 bases, with 7 bases lying between them. Germline lookup yields CDR1 GTSNPN and CDR2 SVGIG (reference sequence). The DNA of the CDR3 is TGTGCCTGGAGTCTGGGGGCCTACGAGCAGTACTTC. As protein: CAWSLGAYEQYF. Complete variable domain (other parts from reference TRBV30 and TRBJ2-7): SQTIHQWPATLVQPVGSPLSLECTVEGTSNPNLYWYRQAAGRGLQLLFYSVGIGQISSEVPQNLSASRPQDRQFILSSKKLLLSDSGFYLCAWSLGAYEQYFGPGTRLTVT.

The table lists this clone with a few counts. The rearrangement joins TRBV9 to TRBJ1-2; TRBD1 agrees at 11 bases. The V segment lost 0 bases and the J segment 5 bases; nucleotides outside the gene matches: 3. CDR1 and CDR2 from the germline V gene are SGDLS and YYNGEE. The CDR3 is 15 amino acids. The CDR3 protein is CASSVDGTGGYGYTF. CDR3 sequence (DNA): TGTGCCAGCAGCGTAGACGGGACAGGGGGATATGGCTACACCTTC.